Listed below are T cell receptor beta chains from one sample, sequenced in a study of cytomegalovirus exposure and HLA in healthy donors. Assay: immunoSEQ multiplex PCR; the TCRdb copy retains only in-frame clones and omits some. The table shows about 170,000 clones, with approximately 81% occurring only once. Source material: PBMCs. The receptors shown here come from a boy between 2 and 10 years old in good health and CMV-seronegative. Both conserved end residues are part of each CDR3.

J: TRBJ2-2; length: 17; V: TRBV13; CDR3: CASSSGLAGGNTGELFF
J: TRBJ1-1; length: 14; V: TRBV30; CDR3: CAWSLRTGDTEAFF
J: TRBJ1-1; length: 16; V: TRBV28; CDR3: CASSPSRNLRNTEAFF
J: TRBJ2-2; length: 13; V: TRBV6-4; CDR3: CASSPFSTGELFF
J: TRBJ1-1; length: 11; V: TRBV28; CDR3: CASTPGSEAFF
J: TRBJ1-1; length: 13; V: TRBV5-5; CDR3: CASSLQGDTEAFF
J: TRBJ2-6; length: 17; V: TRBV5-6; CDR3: CASSRDRGPSGANVLTF
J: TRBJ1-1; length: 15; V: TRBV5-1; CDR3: CASSHGHLMNTEAFF
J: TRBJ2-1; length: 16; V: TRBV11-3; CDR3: CASSLDGRGGDNEQFF
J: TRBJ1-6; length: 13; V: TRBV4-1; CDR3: CASSRTLGEPLHF
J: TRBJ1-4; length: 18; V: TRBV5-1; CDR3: CASSYLPRGTGANEKLFF
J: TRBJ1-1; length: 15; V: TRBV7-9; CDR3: CASSGNEGVNTEAFF
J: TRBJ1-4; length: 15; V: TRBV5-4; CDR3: CASSAGTGDDEKLFF
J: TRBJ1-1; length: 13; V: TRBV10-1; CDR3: CASSDSIQGTAFF
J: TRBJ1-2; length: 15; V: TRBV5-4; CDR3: CASSFRTGPDYGYTF
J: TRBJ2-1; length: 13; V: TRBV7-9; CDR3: CASPASSGDEQFF
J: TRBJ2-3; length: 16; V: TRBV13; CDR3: CASSLAGAGGTDTQYF
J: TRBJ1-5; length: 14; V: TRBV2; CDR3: CASRRTASNQPQHF
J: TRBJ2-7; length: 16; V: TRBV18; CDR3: CASSPPGVTRPYEQYF
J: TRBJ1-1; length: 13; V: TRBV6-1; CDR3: CASSQSPNTEAFF
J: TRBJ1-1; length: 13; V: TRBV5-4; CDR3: CASSPDRDTEAFF
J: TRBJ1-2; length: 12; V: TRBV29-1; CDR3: CSVRQGRDGYTF
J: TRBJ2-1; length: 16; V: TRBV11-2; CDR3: CASSSRSSLMSPEQFF
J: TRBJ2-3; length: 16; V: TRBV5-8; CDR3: CASSSARTYRTGTQYF
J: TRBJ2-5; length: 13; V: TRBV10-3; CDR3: CAIREAGQETQYF
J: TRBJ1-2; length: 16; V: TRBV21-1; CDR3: CASSAWGGVGEDGYTF
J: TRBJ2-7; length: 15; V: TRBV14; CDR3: CASSLPGQGTYEQYF
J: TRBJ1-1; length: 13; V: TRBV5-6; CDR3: CASRQGTNTEAFF
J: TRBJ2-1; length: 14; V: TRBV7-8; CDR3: CASSSGGSLNEQFF
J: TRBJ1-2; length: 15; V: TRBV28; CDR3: CASSLGGTGTSGYTF
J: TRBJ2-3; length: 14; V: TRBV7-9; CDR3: CSSSLPREGPTQYF
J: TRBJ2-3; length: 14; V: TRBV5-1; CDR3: CASSLGGVGDTQYF
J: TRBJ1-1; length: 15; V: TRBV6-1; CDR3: CASSESGMSNTEAFF
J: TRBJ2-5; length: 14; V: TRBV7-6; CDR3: CASSLAQAQETQYF
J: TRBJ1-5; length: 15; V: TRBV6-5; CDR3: CASSRGDKGNQPQHF
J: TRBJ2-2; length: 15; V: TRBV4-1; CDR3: CASSQDTEANGELFF
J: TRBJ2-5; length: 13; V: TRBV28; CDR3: CASSLTGGETQYF
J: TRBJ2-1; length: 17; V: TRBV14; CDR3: CASSHPSRISSYNEQFF
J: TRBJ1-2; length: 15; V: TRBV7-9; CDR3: CASSLGGGGPYGYTF
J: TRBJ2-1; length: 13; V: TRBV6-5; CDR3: CASSYSSGGEQFF
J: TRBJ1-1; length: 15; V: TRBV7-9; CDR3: CSSSFPAGGYTEAFF
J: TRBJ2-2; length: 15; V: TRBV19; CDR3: CASSIVGGLTGELFF
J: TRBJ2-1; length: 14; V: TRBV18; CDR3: CASSPPQGYNEQFF
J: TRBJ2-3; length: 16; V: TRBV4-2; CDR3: CASSKGEYSSTDTQYF
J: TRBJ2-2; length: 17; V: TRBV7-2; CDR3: CASSLPSGIANTGELFF
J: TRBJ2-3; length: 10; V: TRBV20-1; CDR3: CSARVDTQYF
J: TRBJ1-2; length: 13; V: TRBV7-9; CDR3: CASSLVGGYGYTF
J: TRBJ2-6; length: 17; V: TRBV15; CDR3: CATSTSAGFSGANVLTF
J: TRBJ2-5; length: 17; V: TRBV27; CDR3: CASSSPLLAGAQETQYF
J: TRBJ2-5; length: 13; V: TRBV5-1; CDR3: CASAGSGPETQYF
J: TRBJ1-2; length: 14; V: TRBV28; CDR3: CASSSAPGFLGYTF
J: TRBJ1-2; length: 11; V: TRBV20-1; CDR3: CSASDYYGYTF
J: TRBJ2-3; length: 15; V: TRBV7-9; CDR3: CASSLWGLAGGTQYF
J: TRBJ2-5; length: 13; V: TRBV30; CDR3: CAWSDGGLETQYF